Below, 14 T cell receptor beta chains from the same sample are listed, as sequenced in a study of cytomegalovirus exposure and HLA in healthy donors. The PCR made use of 60 Vbeta and 13 Jbeta primers. The assay was immunoSEQ multiplex PCR, and TCRdb's table has in-frame clones only and misses some. The repertoire holds about 130,000 clones, with about three quarters as singletons. The sequenced material came from PBMCs. These receptor sequences come from a male donor in good health and CMV-seronegative.

The CDR3 here is CASSLVQGSYGYTF. In DNA, the CDR3 is TGCGCCAGCAGCTTGGTGCAGGGCAGTTATGGCTACACCTTC. The chain uses TRBV5-1 and TRBJ1-2, with D maybe TRBD1 (5 bases). CDR3 length equals 14 residues. Germline assignment: CDR1 SGHRS and CDR2 YFSETQ. Trimming took 0 bases from V and 5 from J, leaving 11 bases between them.

This clone was counted only a few times. The V and J genes are TRBV10-2 and TRBJ2-7; D gene ambiguous. V gave up 4 bases and J gave up 3 bases, with 7 bases separating them. CDR3 length: 12 amino acids. CDR1 and CDR2 from the germline V gene are WSHSY and SAAADI. The CDR3 DNA is TGCGCCAGCAGTGGTCTCCGCTACGAGCAGTACTTC. Its translation: CASSGLRYEQYF.

This sequence joins TRBV27 and TRBJ2-5; D perhaps matches TRBD1 (6 bases). The J call may be mistaken, given a closer DNA end match to TRBJ2-7. In germline, CDR1 is MNHEY, CDR2 SMNVEV (reference sequence). There are 15 residues in the CDR3. This CDR3 reads CASSLSAGQRYEQYF. CDR3 DNA sequence: TGTGCCAGCAGTTTATCGGCCGGACAGAGGTACGAGCAGTACTTC.

This chain links TRBV7-9 with TRBJ2-7; the D gene is possibly TRBD1 (6 bases). CDR3 length equals 13 residues. The V and J ends lost 2 bases and 3 bases respectively, with 8 bases between them. Germline V CDR1 and CDR2: SEHNR, FQNEAQ (reference sequence). The CDR3 region is CASSLKGGYEQYF. In DNA, the CDR3 is TGTGCCAGCAGCTTAAAAGGGGGCTACGAGCAGTACTTC.

The chain joins TRBV5-6 to TRBJ2-7; TRBD1 might be the D (5 bases). CDR1 and CDR2 (germline): SGHDT, YYEEEE. The CDR3 covers 12 residues. The germline V and J ends were trimmed by 4 bases and 7 bases, with 12 bases remaining between them. The CDR3 loop is CASSRTRREQYF. DNA of the CDR3: TGTGCCAGCAGCCGGACACGACGGGAGCAGTACTTC.

V usage is TRBV4-3 and J usage is TRBJ2-7, with 11 bases fitting TRBD2. The V segment lost 4 bases and the J segment 3 bases; nucleotides outside the gene matches: 2. The germline V gene has CDR1 LGHNA and CDR2 YSLEER. The CDR3 extends over 14 amino acids. CDR3 protein: CASSPGTSGYEQYF. CDR3 nucleotides: TGCGCCAGCAGCCCCGGGACTAGCGGCTACGAGCAGTACTTC.

The chain carries TRBV11-3 and TRBJ2-2, with D possibly matching TRBD1 (5 bases). There are 15 residues in the CDR3. V dropped 4 bases and J dropped 5 bases, with 14 bases sitting between them. Germline values: CDR1 SGHNT, CDR2 YENEEA. CDR3 residues: CASSSRGIGTGELFF. In DNA form, the CDR3 reads TGTGCCAGCAGCTCAAGGGGTATCGGGACCGGGGAGCTGTTTTTT.

This clone has a single count. This chain uses TRBV5-6 with TRBJ1-1; 7 bases line up with TRBD1. Germline V gene lookup returns CDR1 SGHDT and CDR2 YYEEEE. The junction had 8 bases not matched to a gene; V was cut back by 2 bases and J by 4 bases. The CDR3 has 15 amino acids. The CDR3, as DNA: TGTGCCAGCAGCTTCCGGGACAGCCGAAGCACTGAAGCTTTCTTT. Translating it yields CASSFRDSRSTEAFF.

This chain joins TRBV10-2 and TRBJ1-5; D might be TRBD1 (5 bases). Per germline, CDR1 WSHSY and CDR2 SAAADI. The CDR3 loop spans 14 amino acids. V lost 3 bases to trimming and J lost 0 bases, with 6 bases between them. This CDR3 reads CASSDRASNQPQHF. The CDR3 nucleotides read TGCGCCAGCAGTGACAGGGCTAGCAATCAGCCCCAGCATTTT.

V usage is TRBV18 and J usage is TRBJ2-2, with D perhaps matching TRBD1 (6 bases). CDR3 length: 16 amino acids. Germline V CDR1 and CDR2: KGHSH, LQKENI. V dropped 3 bases and J dropped 5 bases, with 16 bases sitting between them. CDR3 coding DNA: TGTGCCAGCTCACCTTTCCAGGCAGGGGATACCGGGGAGCTGTTTTTT. Its translation: CASSPFQAGDTGELFF.

V usage is TRBV4-2 and J usage is TRBJ2-5, with 7 bases that match TRBD2. The germline CDR1 and CDR2 sequences are LGHNA and YNFKEQ. V was pared by 1 base and J by 5 bases, with 7 bases of the junction left unmatched. There are 15 residues in the CDR3. The CDR3 sequence is CASSQGTSRGETQYF. The CDR3 nucleotides read TGTGCCAGCAGCCAAGGGACTAGTAGAGGGGAGACCCAGTACTTC.

The chain has TRBV6-5 and TRBJ2-7; D is perhaps TRBD1 (7 bases). V was clipped by 6 bases and J by 5 bases, with 14 bases between them. The CDR3 consists of 13 residues. The V gene's germline CDR1 is MNHEY and CDR2 SVGAGI. This CDR3 reads CASSLTRGDEQYF. The CDR3 DNA reads TGTGCCAGCAGCCTTACCAGGGGGGACGAGCAGTACTTC.

This clone was seen just once. The rearrangement joins TRBV5-1 to TRBJ1-5; the match to TRBD1 covers 10 bases. The CDR3 spans 15 residues. Trimming removed 5 bases from V and 0 bases from J; junction bases left unmatched: 2. The germline V gene encodes CDR1 SGHRS and CDR2 YFSETQ. CDR3 in amino acids: CASRRTGGSNQPQHF. CDR3 nucleotide sequence: TGCGCCAGCAGAAGGACAGGGGGTAGCAATCAGCCCCAGCATTTT. Drawing the rest from reference TRBV5-1 and TRBJ1-5, the complete variable domain is KAGVTQTPRYLIKTRGQQVTLSCSPISGHRSVSWYQQTPGQGLQFLFEYFSETQRNKGNFPGRFSGRQFSNSRSEMNVSTLELGDSALYLCASRRTGGSNQPQHFGDGTRLSIL.

This chain links TRBV25-1 with TRBJ1-2; maybe TRBD1 (6 bases). V lost 2 bases, J lost 5 bases, and 15 bases lay in between. The CDR3 contains 15 residues. The germline V gene encodes CDR1 MGHDK and CDR2 SYGVNS. The CDR3, as DNA: TGTGCCAGCAGTGAAATAGGGGGGGGATCTTATGGCTACACCTTC. Protein sequence: CASSEIGGGSYGYTF.